The present T cell receptor (beta chain) was sequenced within a study of blood T cell repertoires in COVID-19. The CDR3 is 10 amino acids. Looked up from germline, CDR1 is SQVTM and CDR2 is ANQGSEA. V was trimmed by 7 bases and J by 10 bases, leaving 13 bases between them. Sequenced by immunoSEQ multiplex PCR; TCRdb stores in-frame clones only, minus some. The sample gives more than 65,000 clones, roughly 76% of which show up once; around 27% is in the top ten. This clone was seen only a few times. Sequencing was done on a sample of peripheral blood. The chain employs TRBV29-1 and TRBJ1-1, with TRBD1 as a possible D gene (5 bases). The receptor was isolated from a woman older than 75 with active or convalescent COVID-19. DNA for the CDR3: TGCAGCGGTCAGGGCAGGAGAGCTTTCTTT. Translation: CSGQGRRAFF. The complete variable domain, with remaining parts taken from reference TRBV29-1 and TRBJ1-1, reads SAVISQKPSRDICQRGTSLTIQCQVDSQVTMMFWYRQQPGQSLTLIATANQGSEATYESGFVIDKFPISRPNLTFSTLTVSNMSPEDSSIYLCSGQGRRAFFGQGTRLTVV.